Following are 27 T cell receptor beta chains from one sample sequenced in a study of blood T cells in healthy people across ages. It was with a sample-barcoded 5' primer and a J-beta primer mix that a second PCR of roughly 6 to 12 cycles was run. TCRdb re-called the 5' RACE reads through MiXCR, storing one row per CDR3 protein. The sample lists about 670,000 distinct CDR3 sequences, 40% to 65% seen once, with 13% in the top ten. The sequenced material came from blood. The receptors stem from a woman of 80 years or more in good health.

A note on this clonotype: A much larger clone sits a single nucleotide away, making a read error possible. The chain links TRBV5-1 to TRBJ2-7, with D possibly being TRBD1 or TRBD2 (5 bases each). This CDR3 is built from 17 residues. V lost 4 bases, J lost 7 bases, and 27 bases lay in between. Germline V CDR1 and CDR2: SGHRS, YFSETQ. CDR3 sequence: CASSPAVGVRSGDEQYF. In DNA form, the CDR3 reads TGCGCCAGCAGCCCCGCTGTGGGGGTCCGATCAGGAGATGAGCAGTACTTC.

The chain couples TRBV6-5 to TRBJ1-2, with 7 bases that match TRBD1. Germline CDR1 reads MNHEY; CDR2 reads SVGAGI. The trim removed 5 bases at V and 7 bases at J, leaving 7 bases unmatched. This CDR3 has 13 residues. Here the CDR3 reads CASSGRQGTGYTF. Written as DNA, the CDR3 is TGTGCCAGCAGTGGCAGACAGGGTACTGGCTACACCTTC.

This clonotype was recorded once. The CDR3 reads CASSQGDRQQETQYF. CDR3 coding DNA: TGCGCCAGCAGCCAGGGCGACAGGCAGCAAGAGACCCAGTACTTC. The V and J genes are TRBV4-1 and TRBJ2-5; the D gene is possibly TRBD1 (6 bases). The V gene's germline CDR1 is MGHRA and CDR2 YSYEKL. The CDR3 is made up of 15 amino acids. V dropped 3 bases and J dropped 2 bases, with 13 bases sitting between them.

Regarding this clonotype: A much larger clone lies one base from this, so it may be a read error. This chain joins TRBV2 and TRBJ2-6; tentatively, D is TRBD1 or TRBD2 (5 bases each). V lost 11 bases and J lost 2, with 13 bases in between. This CDR3 is 14 amino acids long. Germline CDR1 SNHLY, CDR2 FYNNEI. In nucleotides, the CDR3 is TGTGCCTCTCAGGGACGGCCTGGGGCCAACGTCCTGACTTTC. Translated, it gives CASQGRPGANVLTF.

V usage is TRBV7-2 and J usage is TRBJ1-5, with D perhaps matching TRBD1 (5 bases). The V end was cut by 4 bases, the J end by 1 base, with 11 bases between. This CDR3 is 15 amino acids long. Germline assignment: CDR1 SGHTA and CDR2 FQGNSA. The CDR3 region has the DNA TGTGCCAGCAGCTATGGGGGGACGAGCAATCAGCCCCAGCATTTT. Residues: CASSYGGTSNQPQHF.

The chain uses TRBV5-1 and TRBJ1-3; D not resolved. Between the trimmed V and J ends, which lost 0 bases and 4 bases, there was a span of 11 bases. CDR3 size: 15 residues. Germline CDR1 and CDR2: SGHRS and YFSETQ. CDR3 coding DNA: TGCGCCAGCAGCTTGGATCTATACACCGGAAACACCATATATTTT. Encoded protein: CASSLDLYTGNTIYF.

In this sample, this clonotype turned up a few times. This chain joins TRBV20-1 and TRBJ2-3, with D perhaps given as TRBD1 or TRBD2 (5 bases each). This CDR3 comprises 15 residues. CDR1 DFQATT and CDR2 SNEGSKA come from the germline V gene (reference sequence). V was cut by 1 base and J by 5 bases, with 16 bases left in between. CDR3 sequence: CSARGFFRDGDTQYF. The CDR3 DNA is TGCAGTGCTAGAGGCTTTTTTCGGGACGGAGATACGCAGTATTTT.

J is TRBJ2-1 and V is TRBV20-1; no definite D call. V was cut by 5 bases and J by 1 base, with 15 bases left in between. This CDR3 has 15 amino acids. Germline assignment: CDR1 DFQATT and CDR2 SNEGSKA (reference sequence). The CDR3 DNA is TGCAGTGCTCCACCTGTGACCAATTCCTACAATGAGCAGTTCTTC. This gives the protein CSAPPVTNSYNEQFF.

This clonotype showed up many times. The rearrangement links TRBV7-8 to TRBJ2-7; 10 bases match TRBD2. The germline CDR1 and CDR2 sequences are SGHVS and FQNEAQ. After removal of 8 bases from V and 2 bases from J, the junction contained 9 bases not matched to a gene. The CDR3 has 15 residues. The CDR3 protein is CASVATSGITYEQYF. In DNA, the CDR3 is TGTGCCAGCGTAGCTACTAGCGGGATTACCTACGAGCAGTACTTC.

This chain joins TRBV5-1 and TRBJ2-3; D gene uncertain. Per the germline V gene, CDR1 is SGHRS and CDR2 is YFSETQ. The CDR3 spans 14 residues. The ends were cut back, 2 bases at V and 1 base at J, with 8 bases in the middle. CDR3 in DNA: TGCGCCAGCAGCTTAATAGCTGGCACAGATACGCAGTATTTT. Amino acids: CASSLIAGTDTQYF.

In this sample, this clonotype turned up a few times. V and J are TRBV7-2 and TRBJ2-6; the D is unclear. This CDR3 comprises 15 residues. V lost 3 bases and J lost 4, with 10 bases in between. CDR1 and CDR2 (germline): SGHTA, FQGNSA. The CDR3 protein is CASSFLSAGANVLTF. The CDR3 DNA is TGTGCCAGCAGCTTTCTCTCCGCCGGGGCCAACGTCCTGACTTTC.

This clonotype was seen just once. The chain carries TRBV7-3 and TRBJ1-1, with a tentative D call TRBD1 (5 bases). Germline CDR1 SGHTA, CDR2 FQGTGA. The CDR3 covers 14 residues. The germline V and J ends were trimmed by 5 bases and 5 bases, with 15 bases remaining between them. Here the CDR3 DNA reads TGTGCCAGCAGCCCCAGGGACGGTCATACTGAAGCTTTCTTT. Residues: CASSPRDGHTEAFF.

This chain connects TRBV12-3 or TRBV12-4 to TRBJ1-6; D is unclear. The CDR3 sequence is 14 residues long. V was clipped by 3 bases and J by 16 bases, with 19 bases between them. DNA of the CDR3: TGTGCCAGCAGTTTGGGTGCCGCGCTCTGGTCTCTCCACTTT. Translation gives CASSLGAALWSLHF.

This clonotype was seen at least ten times. The chain carries TRBV9 and TRBJ2-3, with a possible D match to TRBD2 (7 bases). Trimming shortened V by 0 bases and J by 6 bases, and 17 bases separated the two germline ends. The CDR3 sequence is 16 residues long. Germline V lookup: CDR1 SGDLS, CDR2 YYNGEE. The CDR3 spells CASSVATRGAADTQYF. In nucleotides, the CDR3 is TGTGCCAGCAGCGTAGCTACCCGGGGGGCTGCGGATACGCAGTATTTT.

This chain links TRBV10-2 with TRBJ2-1; weak D call: TRBD2 (6 bases). V gave up 7 bases and J gave up 8 bases, with 15 bases separating them. CDR1 and CDR2 from the germline V gene are WSHSY and SAAADI. The CDR3 is made up of 13 amino acids. CDR3 amino acids: CASTSTSVDEQFF. The CDR3 DNA reads TGCGCCAGCACCTCGACTAGTGTCGATGAGCAGTTCTTC.

Many counts were recorded for this clonotype. V and J are TRBV3-1 and TRBJ2-1; weak D call: TRBD2 (6 bases). The CDR3 covers 12 residues. V lost 4 bases and J lost 9, with 10 bases in between. Germline V lookup: CDR1 LGHDT, CDR2 YNNKEL (reference sequence). The CDR3 reads CASSPQAGEQFF. Here the CDR3 DNA reads TGTGCCAGCAGCCCCCAAGCGGGTGAGCAGTTCTTC.

This clonotype was picked up a small number of times. The chain has TRBV20-1 and TRBJ1-5; 9 bases map to TRBD1. Trimming took 0 bases from V and 4 from J; bases not matched to a gene: 7. In germline, CDR1 is DFQATT, CDR2 SNEGSKA (reference sequence). The CDR3 runs to 16 residues. The CDR3 spells CSARESGTGWNQPQHF. In DNA form, the CDR3 reads TGCAGTGCTAGAGAATCCGGGACAGGGTGGAATCAGCCCCAGCATTTT.

V and J are TRBV4-1 and TRBJ2-4, with 7 bases that match TRBD2. Germline loops: CDR1 MGHRA, CDR2 YSYEKL. The CDR3 contains 16 residues. V lost 3 bases, J lost 5 bases, and 10 bases stayed unmatched. The CDR3 sequence is CASSHGIGLVENIQYF. The CDR3 DNA is TGCGCCAGCAGCCACGGAATCGGACTAGTGGAAAACATTCAGTACTTC.

The rearrangement joins TRBV7-3 to TRBJ2-7; no reliable D call. This CDR3 is built from 15 residues. Trimming cost V 2 bases and J 7 bases, with 18 bases left between them. Germline lookup yields CDR1 SGHTA and CDR2 FQGTGA. Here the CDR3 DNA reads TGTGCCAGCAGCTTAGCAGACCCACCTTACAATGAGCAGTACTTC. Protein: CASSLADPPYNEQYF.

This clonotype showed up just a few times. V is TRBV2 and J is TRBJ1-6; 7 positions match TRBD1. The V segment lost 3 bases and the J segment 7 bases; nucleotides outside the gene matches: 6. CDR3 length: 15 residues. The germline V gene encodes CDR1 SNHLY and CDR2 FYNNEI. The CDR3 DNA sequence: TGTGCCAGCAGTGAGGACAGGCTTGGAAATTCACCCCTCCACTTT. This encodes CASSEDRLGNSPLHF.

The sample holds a few counts of this clonotype. The chain couples TRBV30 to TRBJ2-1; no reliable D call. The DNA end is more similar to TRBJ2-7, so the J call may be wrong. The length of the CDR3 is 13 residues. Germline V gene lookup returns CDR1 GTSNPN and CDR2 SVGIG (reference sequence). The CDR3 is CASPGHSYNEQYF. DNA for the CDR3: TGTGCCTCCCCGGGCCACTCCTACAATGAGCAGTACTTC.

V gene TRBV5-1 combines with J gene TRBJ2-7; possibly TRBD1 or TRBD2 for D (5 bases each). V was clipped by 7 bases and J by 3 bases, with 14 bases between them. CDR1 and CDR2 (germline): SGHRS, YFSETQ. CDR3 size: 13 residues. Here the CDR3 reads CASGRDGYYEQYF. DNA for the CDR3: TGCGCCAGCGGCCGGGACGGCTACTACGAGCAGTACTTC.

The rearrangement links TRBV15 to TRBJ2-1; D is undetermined. Germline V gives CDR1 LNHNV, CDR2 YYDKDF (reference sequence). The V end was cut by 3 bases, the J end by 5 bases, with 5 bases between. This CDR3 has 12 amino acids. The CDR3 spells CATSSRDNEQFF. For the CDR3, the DNA is TGTGCCACCAGCAGTCGGGACAATGAGCAGTTCTTC.

J is TRBJ2-7 and V is TRBV5-1, with TRBD2 matching 10 bases. This CDR3 comprises 14 residues. The V segment lost 0 bases and the J segment 7 bases; nucleotides outside the gene matches: 4. Germline loops: CDR1 SGHRS, CDR2 YFSETQ. As DNA, the CDR3 is TGCGCCAGCAGCTTGGCTAGCGGGAGTAATGAGCAGTACTTC. As protein: CASSLASGSNEQYF.

This clonotype was seen ten or more times. The chain combines TRBV3-1 with TRBJ2-4; 13 positions match TRBD2. CDR1 and CDR2 from the germline V gene are LGHDT and YNNKEL (reference sequence). The CDR3 runs 17 residues. The trim removed 1 base at V and 8 bases at J, leaving 8 bases unmatched. The CDR3 reads CASSQGLAGGPRDIQYF. The CDR3, as DNA: TGTGCCAGCAGCCAAGGACTAGCGGGAGGCCCAAGGGACATTCAGTACTTC.

Here the CDR3 DNA reads TGTGCCAGCAGCTTAGCGGCCGTTCAGGGGAATGGAGAGACCCAGTACTTC. The encoded protein is CASSLAAVQGNGETQYF. The chain carries TRBV7-6 and TRBJ2-5; tentative D call: TRBD1 (6 bases). Trimming pared 0 bases from V and 4 bases from J, leaving 18 bases between. In germline, CDR1 is SGHVS, CDR2 FNYEAQ. This CDR3 has 17 residues.

This clonotype appeared once. This clone may be a read error of a much larger clone one base away. The chain employs TRBV5-1 and TRBJ2-1; D not certain. Deletions cut 2 bases from V and 2 bases from J, with 8 bases between. The CDR3 loop spans 14 amino acids. Germline CDR1 reads SGHRS; CDR2 reads YFSETQ. The CDR3 nucleotides are TGCGCCAGCAGCTTTGTCAGTACCTACAATGAGCAGTTCTTC. It encodes CASSFVSTYNEQFF.